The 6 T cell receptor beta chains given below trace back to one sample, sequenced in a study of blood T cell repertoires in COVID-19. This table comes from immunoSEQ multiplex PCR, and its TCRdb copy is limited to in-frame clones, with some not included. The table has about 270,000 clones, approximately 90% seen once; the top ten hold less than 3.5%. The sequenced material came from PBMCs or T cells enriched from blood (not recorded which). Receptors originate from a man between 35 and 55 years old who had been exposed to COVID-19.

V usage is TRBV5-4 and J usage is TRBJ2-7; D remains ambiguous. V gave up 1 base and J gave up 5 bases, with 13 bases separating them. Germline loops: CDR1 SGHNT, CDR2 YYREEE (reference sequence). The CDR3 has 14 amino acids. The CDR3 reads CASSLSTVHDEQYF. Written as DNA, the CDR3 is TGTGCCAGCAGCTTGTCTACGGTCCATGACGAGCAGTACTTC.

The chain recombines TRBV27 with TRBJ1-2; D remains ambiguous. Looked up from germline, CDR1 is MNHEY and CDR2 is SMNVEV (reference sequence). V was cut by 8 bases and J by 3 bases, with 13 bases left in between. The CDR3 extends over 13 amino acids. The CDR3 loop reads CASGLSVDYGYTF. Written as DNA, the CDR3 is TGTGCCAGCGGGCTGTCGGTGGACTATGGCTACACCTTC.

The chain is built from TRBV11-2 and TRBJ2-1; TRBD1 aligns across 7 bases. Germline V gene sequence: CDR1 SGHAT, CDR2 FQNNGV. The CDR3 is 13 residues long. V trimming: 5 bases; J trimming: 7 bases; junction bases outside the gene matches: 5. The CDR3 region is CASSMTGLNEQFF. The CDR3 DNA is TGTGCCAGCAGCATGACAGGGCTGAATGAGCAGTTCTTC.

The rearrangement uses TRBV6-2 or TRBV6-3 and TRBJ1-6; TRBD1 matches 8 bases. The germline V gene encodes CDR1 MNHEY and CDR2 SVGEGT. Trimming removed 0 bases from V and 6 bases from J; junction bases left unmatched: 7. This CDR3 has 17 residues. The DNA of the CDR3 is TGTGCCAGCAGTTACTCGAGTCTGACAGGGGTTAATTCACCCCTCCACTTT. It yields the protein CASSYSSLTGVNSPLHF.

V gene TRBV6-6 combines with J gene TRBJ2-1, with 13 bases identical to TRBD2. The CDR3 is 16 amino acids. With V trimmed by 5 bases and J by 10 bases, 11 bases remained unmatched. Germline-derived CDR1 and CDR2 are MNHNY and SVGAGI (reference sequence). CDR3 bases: TGTGCCAGCAGTAGCCCGGGACTAGCGGGACAGGGGGAGCAGTTCTTC. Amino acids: CASSSPGLAGQGEQFF.

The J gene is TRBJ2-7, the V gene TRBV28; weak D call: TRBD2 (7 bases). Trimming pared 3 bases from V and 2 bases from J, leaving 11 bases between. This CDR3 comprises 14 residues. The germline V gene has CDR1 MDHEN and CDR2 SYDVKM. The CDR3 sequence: CASSFGGGAYEQYF. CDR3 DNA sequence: TGTGCCAGCAGTTTCGGCGGGGGCGCCTACGAGCAGTACTTC.